Included here is one T cell receptor (beta chain) sequence, with context. Its recognized antigen is unknown. No qualities accompany the bases; no much larger clone lies one base away. The sample is drawn from a study of blood T cell repertoires in COVID-19 (dated by TCRdb to the early 2020s). At the level of the whole study: Collaborator samples came from the United States, Italy and Spain and covered acute and convalescent phases of COVID-19. The prospective study material was composed of cDNA or gDNA derived from T cells, B-cell-depleted T cells, or PBMCs. Subjects who had been exposed to COVID-19, were actively infected with it, or had recovered from it provided the deeply sampled blood TCRbeta repertoires that made up the dataset. The repertoires were made available in a free public database intended to serve as a resource for research on the immune response to SARS-CoV-2. Samples were obtained from the ongoing ImmuneRACE study (first 160 participants) and from over 1,000 subjects provided by 6 global collaborators. A de-identified subject ID, COVID-19 status, age in years and sex were almost always included in the sample metadata. HLA class I and class II types, where available, came from metadata supplied by the sample provider rather than from assay-based typing.

At one collaborating source in Seattle, patients were enrolled during active infection and were followed longitudinally through the course of disease. Each collaborating institution followed its own protocols to collect whole blood in K2EDTA tubes. Collaborator samples were shipped for TCRbeta analysis as frozen whole blood, isolated PBMCs, or DNA extracted from either sample type. TCRbeta CDR3 regions were amplified from genomic DNA using the immunoSEQ Assay, a bias-controlled multiplex PCR. For the original study's pipeline: The number of nucleated cells in each sample was estimated by amplification of reference gene primers within the assay. To quantify the absolute abundance of each unique TCRbeta CDR3 rearrangement, sequence reads were collapsed and filtered. For each sample, productive Simpson clonality was calculated by taking the square root of Simpson's diversity index across productive rearrangements. TCRdb's version of the immuneACCESS table is confined to in-frame rearrangements and falls short of the full clone set. An unresolved V gene accounts for under half of the shortfall where checked; the remainder is of unknown origin. V and J calls and clone size are given by that table; D and trimming were obtained from the DNA. This sample comprises about 300,000 clones, around 88% of them detected only once. The top ten clonotypes cover approximately 1.8% of the sample.

General conclusions and limits of the study: The amount of clinical and demographic metadata varied by source and participant and was provided uncurated.

The germline V and J ends show losses of 2 bases and 2 bases respectively, and no gene match explains 3 bases of the junction. The CDR3 spans 15 residues, from the cysteine through the phenylalanine. Only the CDR3 region is kept as DNA, spanning 45 bases read in frame from base 1. For CDR1 and CDR2, the germline V gene lists SGHRS and YFSETQ. The specimen sequenced was peripheral blood. This TCR derives from a woman between 25 and 40 years old with COVID-19, enrolled during active disease. The chain links TRBV5-1 with TRBJ2-3; 9 of the junction bases match TRBD1. The CDR3 protein: CASSLQGAPTDTQYF. The sequence in DNA is TGCGCCAGCAGCTTACAGGGGGCGCCCACAGATACGCAGTATTTT.